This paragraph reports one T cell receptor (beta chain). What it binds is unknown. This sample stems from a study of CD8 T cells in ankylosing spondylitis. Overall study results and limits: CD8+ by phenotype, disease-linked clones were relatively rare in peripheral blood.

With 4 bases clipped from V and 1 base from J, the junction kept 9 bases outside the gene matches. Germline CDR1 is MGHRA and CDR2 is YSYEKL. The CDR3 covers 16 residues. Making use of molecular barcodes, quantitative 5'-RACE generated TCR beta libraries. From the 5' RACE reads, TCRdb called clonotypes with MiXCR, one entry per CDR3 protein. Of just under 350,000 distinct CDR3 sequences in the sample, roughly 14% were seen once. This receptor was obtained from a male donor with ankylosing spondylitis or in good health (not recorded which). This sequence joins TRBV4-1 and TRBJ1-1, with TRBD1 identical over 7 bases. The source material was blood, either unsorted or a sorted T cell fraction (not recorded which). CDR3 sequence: CASSRGEGARNTEAFF. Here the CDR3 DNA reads TGCGCCAGCAGCCGAGGGGAGGGGGCAAGGAACACTGAAGCTTTCTTT.